The 26 T cell receptor beta chains reported below all come from one sample, sequenced in a study of cytomegalovirus exposure and HLA in healthy donors. The PCR used 60 Vbeta and 13 Jbeta primers. Produced via immunoSEQ multiplex PCR; TCRdb's table is partial and in-frame only. The top ten hold 0.6% to 0.9% of the sample, which has fewer than 200,000 clones, over 65% seen once. The source material was PBMCs. The receptors shown here come from a female donor in good health and CMV-seronegative.

The CDR3 sequence: CASSLTSGAHEQFF. As DNA, the CDR3 is TGTGCCAGCAGCTTGACTAGCGGGGCGCATGAGCAGTTCTTC. The J gene is TRBJ2-1, the V gene TRBV7-3; 11 positions agree with TRBD2. From germline, CDR1 is SGHTA and CDR2 FQGTGA. The trim removed 3 bases at V and 8 bases at J, leaving 3 bases unmatched. The CDR3 has 14 amino acids.

The V gene is TRBV18, the J gene TRBJ2-3; D is perhaps TRBD2 (6 bases). The germline V gene encodes CDR1 KGHSH and CDR2 LQKENI. V was pared by 1 base and J by 0 bases, with 11 bases between. The CDR3 contains 16 residues. The CDR3 nucleotides read TGTGCCAGCTCACCACGCGGGACGGTTAGCACAGATACGCAGTATTTT. It encodes CASSPRGTVSTDTQYF.

CDR3 sequence (DNA): TGTGCCAGCAGCCAAGTACGGTCCCATAACGAAAAACTGTTTTTT. It translates to CASSQVRSHNEKLFF. The chain couples TRBV4-2 to TRBJ1-4; no definite D call. Germline CDR1 is LGHNA and CDR2 is YNFKEQ. This CDR3 has 15 residues. Trimming stripped 1 base from V and 8 bases from J, with 14 bases between.

The chain links TRBV18 to TRBJ2-1; 12 nucleotides match TRBD1. Trimming cost V 4 bases and J 6 bases; bases outside gene matches: 1. There are 14 residues in the CDR3. The germline gives CDR1 KGHSH, CDR2 LQKENI. In nucleotides, the CDR3 is TGTGCCAGCTCACGGGGACAGGGGGCCAATGAGCAGTTCTTC. Its protein product is CASSRGQGANEQFF.

The chain joins TRBV18 to TRBJ2-7; 9 bases align to TRBD1. The germline V gene has CDR1 KGHSH and CDR2 LQKENI. The V and J ends lost 5 bases and 0 bases, in that order; junction bases with no gene match: 11. The CDR3 is made up of 17 amino acids. The CDR3 loop reads CASSTARGTGSSYEQYF. In DNA, the CDR3 is TGTGCCAGCTCAACGGCCAGGGGGACAGGGAGCTCCTACGAGCAGTACTTC. Using reference TRBV18 and TRBJ2-7 for the parts outside the CDR3, the full variable domain is NAGVMQNPRHLVRRRGQEARLRCSPMKGHSHVYWYRQLPEEGLKFMVYLQKENIIDESGMPKERFSAEFPKEGPSILRIQQVVRGDSAAYFCASSTARGTGSSYEQYFGPGTRLTVT.

The chain couples TRBV6-1 to TRBJ2-2, with D uncertain. There are 12 residues in the CDR3. Trimming stripped 3 bases from V and 6 bases from J, with 5 bases between. In germline, CDR1 is MNHNS, CDR2 SASEGT. As DNA, the CDR3 is TGTGCCAGCAGTGACCCGGCCGGGGAGCTGTTTTTT. Translation: CASSDPAGELFF.

This chain uses TRBV18 with TRBJ2-2; D may be TRBD2 (5 bases). V was trimmed by 1 base and J by 3 bases, leaving 9 bases between them. This CDR3 has 15 residues. The germline gives CDR1 KGHSH, CDR2 LQKENI. The CDR3 protein is CASSPQRGDTGELFF. CDR3 bases: TGTGCCAGCTCACCACAACGGGGAGACACCGGGGAGCTGTTTTTT.

V and J are TRBV5-4 and TRBJ2-1; 14 nucleotides match TRBD2. The V gene's germline CDR1 is SGHNT and CDR2 YYREEE (reference sequence). After removal of 1 base from V and 9 bases from J, the junction contained 9 bases not matched to a gene. CDR3 size: 17 residues. CDR3 sequence reads: CASSLSSTGLAGAEQFF. The CDR3 DNA sequence: TGTGCCAGCAGCTTGTCATCGACGGGACTAGCGGGGGCTGAGCAGTTCTTC.

Note on this clone: Germline and junction disagree at one end, which may indicate a read error. The chain couples TRBV15 to TRBJ2-6, with a possible D match to TRBD1 (5 bases). Germline V gene lookup returns CDR1 LNHNV and CDR2 YYDKDF (reference sequence). The CDR3 totals 14 residues. The CDR3 DNA reads TGTGCCACCAGCCCTGCTTCTGGGGCCAACGGCCTGACTTTC. Translating it yields CATSPASGANGLTF.

This sequence joins TRBV7-8 and TRBJ2-7; 14 positions match TRBD2. The CDR3 loop spans 17 amino acids. Germline lookup yields CDR1 SGHVS and CDR2 FQNEAQ. Trimming cost V 5 bases and J 3 bases; bases outside gene matches: 9. CDR3 amino acids: CASSRGLAGGLNYEQYF. CDR3 in DNA: TGTGCCAGCAGCCGAGGACTAGCGGGGGGCTTGAACTACGAGCAGTACTTC. Supplemented by reference TRBV7-8 and TRBJ2-7, the full variable domain reads GAGVSQSPRYKVAKRGQDVALRCDPISGHVSLFWYQQALGQGPEFLTYFQNEAQLDKSGLPSDRFFAERPEGSVSTLKIQRTQQEDSAVYLCASSRGLAGGLNYEQYFGPGTRLTVT.

V and J are TRBV7-6 and TRBJ1-6, with TRBD1 identical over 8 bases. The J segment lost 4 bases and the V segment lost 5 bases, leaving 7 bases of the junction unmatched. Germline V gives CDR1 SGHVS, CDR2 FNYEAQ. The CDR3 has 16 residues. The chain's CDR3 is CASSPGQGAYNSPLHF. The CDR3 nucleotides are TGTGCCAGCAGCCCGGGGCAGGGGGCATATAATTCACCCCTCCACTTT.

V and J are TRBV5-1 and TRBJ2-5; perhaps TRBD2 as D (6 bases). Germline loops: CDR1 SGHRS, CDR2 YFSETQ. Between the trimmed V and J ends, which lost 6 bases and 5 bases, there was a span of 23 bases. The CDR3 has 16 residues. The CDR3, as DNA: TGCGCCAGCACCTTTTTTGGGGGAGGAGGCGGTGAGACCCAGTACTTC. Translating it yields CASTFFGGGGGETQYF.

This sequence joins TRBV6-6 and TRBJ2-2; D not certain. The V and J ends lost 2 bases and 0 bases respectively, with 7 bases between them. Germline V lookup: CDR1 MNHNY, CDR2 SVGAGI (reference sequence). The CDR3 totals 15 residues. CDR3 sequence: CASSYLSSNTGELFF. The CDR3 coding sequence is TGTGCCAGCAGTTACCTATCTTCGAACACCGGGGAGCTGTTTTTT.

In this sample, this clone turned up a few times. This rearrangement joins TRBV5-4 to TRBJ2-1; TRBD1 matches at 11 bases. The germline V gene encodes CDR1 SGHNT and CDR2 YYREEE (reference sequence). The CDR3 runs 15 residues. The J segment lost 10 bases and the V segment lost 3 bases, leaving 9 bases of the junction unmatched. The CDR3: CASSSDRGRIGEQFF. CDR3 nucleotide sequence: TGTGCCAGCAGCTCGGACAGGGGGCGCATCGGAGAGCAGTTCTTC.

This chain links TRBV28 with TRBJ2-7; 11 bases fit TRBD1. The CDR3 length is 16 residues. V was clipped by 4 bases and J by 5 bases; unmatched bases: 10. Germline CDR1 MDHEN, CDR2 SYDVKM. The CDR3, as DNA: TGTGCCAGCAGTTCCGGACAGGGGGCAAGAGCAGACGAGCAGTACTTC. Protein: CASSSGQGARADEQYF.

This clone was seen more than once but under ten times. The chain employs TRBV6-1 and TRBJ1-1; TRBD1 is a possible D gene (6 bases). The CDR3 contains 13 residues. Trimming left V 6 bases short and J 1 base short, with 9 bases between. CDR1 and CDR2 from the germline V gene are MNHNS and SASEGT. This chain's CDR3 is CASRQGQNTEAFF. CDR3 nucleotide sequence: TGTGCCAGCAGACAGGGTCAGAACACTGAAGCTTTCTTT.

The CDR3 sequence: CASMRNEKLFF. CDR3 bases: TGTGCCAGCATGAGAAATGAAAAACTGTTTTTT. The chain combines TRBV6-5 with TRBJ1-4; D gene uncertain. V was trimmed by 7 bases and J by 5 bases, leaving 5 bases between them. The germline CDR1 and CDR2 sequences are MNHEY and SVGAGI. The CDR3 length is 11 residues.

J is TRBJ2-7 and V is TRBV12-5, with a tentative D call TRBD1 (6 bases). Germline values: CDR1 LGHNT, CDR2 FRNRAP. The CDR3 has 17 residues. V lost 0 bases and J lost 2, with 17 bases in between. The CDR3 loop is CASGLVLGQPDPYEQYF. CDR3 in DNA: TGTGCTAGTGGTTTGGTACTAGGACAGCCCGACCCCTACGAGCAGTACTTC.

The table lists this clone with a few counts. The chain uses TRBV5-4 and TRBJ2-5; 10 positions agree with TRBD2. This CDR3 is built from 15 residues. The germline CDR1 and CDR2 sequences are SGHNT and YYREEE (reference sequence). V lost 5 bases and J lost 1; bases outside the gene matches: 5. The chain's CDR3 is CASRGAGGPQETQYF. For the CDR3, the DNA is TGTGCCAGCAGGGGAGCGGGAGGGCCCCAAGAGACCCAGTACTTC.

The rearrangement links TRBV29-1 to TRBJ1-5; 9 bases are a match to TRBD1. After removal of 6 bases from V and 3 bases from J, the junction contained 9 bases not matched to a gene. The germline V gene has CDR1 SQVTM and CDR2 ANQGSEA. The CDR3 runs to 15 residues. The CDR3 protein is CSVAPGTGNNQPQHF. In DNA, the CDR3 is TGCAGCGTCGCCCCAGGGACAGGGAACAATCAGCCCCAGCATTTT.

The rearrangement links TRBV19 to TRBJ2-7; perhaps TRBD1 as D (6 bases). The V gene lost 5 bases and the J gene lost 7 bases, with 24 bases spanning the gap. Germline V gene sequence: CDR1 LNHDA, CDR2 SQIVND (reference sequence). The CDR3 totals 16 residues. The CDR3 region is CASSVQTGPGSREQYF. For the CDR3, the DNA is TGTGCCAGTAGTGTACAGACAGGCCCAGGCAGTCGGGAGCAGTACTTC.

V and J are TRBV6-1 and TRBJ2-7; 9 positions match TRBD1. Germline values: CDR1 MNHNS, CDR2 SASEGT. J was trimmed by 2 bases and V by 6 bases; bases with no gene match: 8. CDR3 length: 15 residues. The CDR3 is CASRLFWTGAYEQYF. CDR3 DNA sequence: TGTGCCAGCAGGTTATTTTGGACAGGGGCCTACGAGCAGTACTTC.

This clone has just one count. The genes are TRBV19 and TRBJ2-5; 7 nucleotides agree with TRBD1. The V and J ends lost 6 bases and 7 bases, in that order; junction bases with no gene match: 17. The V gene's germline CDR1 is LNHDA and CDR2 SQIVND (reference sequence). There are 16 residues in the CDR3. CDR3 sequence (DNA): TGTGCCAGTAGGGATGGGACAGAGAGGATTAAAACGACCCAGTACTTC. The encoded protein is CASRDGTERIKTTQYF. Using reference TRBV19 and TRBJ2-5 for the parts outside the CDR3, the full variable domain is DGGITQSPKYLFRKEGQNVTLSCEQNLNHDAMYWYRQDPGQGLRLIYYSQIVNDFQKGDIAEGYSVSREKKESFPLTVTSAQKNPTAFYLCASRDGTERIKTTQYFGPGTRLLVL.

The CDR3 here is CASSAGPAYEQYF. CDR3 nucleotide sequence: TGTGCCAGCAGCGCGGGCCCAGCCTACGAGCAGTACTTC. V gene TRBV11-2 combines with J gene TRBJ2-7; D is perhaps TRBD2 (5 bases). CDR1 is SGHAT, CDR2 FQNNGV, per germline. Trimming removed 5 bases from V and 2 bases from J, with 10 bases in between. The CDR3 is made up of 13 amino acids. The complete variable domain, with remaining parts taken from reference TRBV11-2 and TRBJ2-7, reads EAGVAQSPRYKIIEKRQSVAFWCNPISGHATLYWYQQILGQGPKLLIQFQNNGVVDDSQLPKDRFSAERLKGVDSTLKIQPAKLEDSAVYLCASSAGPAYEQYFGPGTRLTVT.

This clone turned up a few times. The chain is built from TRBV7-2 and TRBJ2-1; 9 nucleotides match TRBD2. The CDR3 sequence is 15 residues long. CDR1 is SGHTA, CDR2 FQGNSA, per germline. With 2 bases clipped from V and 3 bases from J, the junction kept 2 bases outside the gene matches. The CDR3 reads CASSLTSGRYNEQFF. In DNA, the CDR3 is TGTGCCAGCAGCTTAACTAGCGGGCGCTACAATGAGCAGTTCTTC. Together with reference TRBV7-2 and TRBJ2-1, the CDR3 gives the full variable domain: GAGVSQSPSNKVTEKGKDVELRCDPISGHTALYWYRQSLGQGLEFLIYFQGNSAPDKSGLPSDRFSAERTGGSVSTLTIQRTQQEDSAVYLCASSLTSGRYNEQFFGPGTRLTVL.

This clone has only a few counts. This chain uses TRBV4-3 with TRBJ2-3, with TRBD2 identical over 7 bases. Germline CDR1 is LGHNA and CDR2 is YSLEER. This CDR3 has 16 amino acids. V trimming: 0 bases; J trimming: 2 bases; junction bases outside the gene matches: 5. In DNA form, the CDR3 reads TGCGCCAGCAGCCAAGATCGGGGACTATCCACAGATACGCAGTATTTT. This encodes CASSQDRGLSTDTQYF.